This entry describes one TCR beta chain. Sequenced by immunoSEQ multiplex PCR; TCRdb stores in-frame clones only, minus some. The repertoire holds some 110,000 clones, about three quarters seen once, with approximately 5.6% in the top ten. The data derive from a study of blood T cell repertoires in COVID-19. The CDR3 covers 15 residues. J gave up 8 bases and V 2 bases, and 4 bases lay outside the gene matches. The germline CDR1 and CDR2 sequences are SEHNR and FQNEAQ (reference sequence). The V call is TRBV7-9, the J call TRBJ1-6; TRBD1 matches 9 bases. The TCR comes from a man aged 65-85 years with acute or convalescent COVID-19. What was sequenced was peripheral blood. The DNA of the CDR3 is TGTGCCAGCAGCTTAACAGGGGGCGCCGATTCACCCCTCCACTTT. Residues: CASSLTGGADSPLHF.